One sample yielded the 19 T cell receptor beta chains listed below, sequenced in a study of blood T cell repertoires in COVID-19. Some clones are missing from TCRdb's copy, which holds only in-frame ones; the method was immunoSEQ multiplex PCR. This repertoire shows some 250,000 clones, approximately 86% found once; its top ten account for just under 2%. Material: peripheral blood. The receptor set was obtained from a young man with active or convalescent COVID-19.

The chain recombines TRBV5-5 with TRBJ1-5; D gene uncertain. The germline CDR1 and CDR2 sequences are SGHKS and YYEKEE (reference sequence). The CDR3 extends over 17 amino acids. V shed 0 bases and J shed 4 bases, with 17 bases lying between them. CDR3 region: CASSLVPVSGPNQPQHF. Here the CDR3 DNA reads TGTGCCAGCAGCTTGGTTCCTGTATCAGGTCCGAATCAGCCCCAGCATTTT.

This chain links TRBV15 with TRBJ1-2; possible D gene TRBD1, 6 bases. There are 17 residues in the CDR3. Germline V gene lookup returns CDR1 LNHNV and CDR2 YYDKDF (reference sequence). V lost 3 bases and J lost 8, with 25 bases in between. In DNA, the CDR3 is TGTGCCACCAGCAGTGGTACTAATCAGGGGACGATTAGGGGCTACACCTTC. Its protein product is CATSSGTNQGTIRGYTF.

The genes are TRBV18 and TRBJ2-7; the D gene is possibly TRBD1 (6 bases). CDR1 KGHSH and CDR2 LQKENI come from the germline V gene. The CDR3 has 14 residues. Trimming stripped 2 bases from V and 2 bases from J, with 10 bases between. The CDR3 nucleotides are TGTGCCAGCTCACCAACAGGGTCACCCTACGAGCAGTACTTC. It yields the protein CASSPTGSPYEQYF.

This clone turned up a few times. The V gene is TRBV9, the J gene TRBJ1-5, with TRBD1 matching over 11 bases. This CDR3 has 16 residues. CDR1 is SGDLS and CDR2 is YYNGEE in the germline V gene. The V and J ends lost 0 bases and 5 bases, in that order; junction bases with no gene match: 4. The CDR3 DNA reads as TGTGCCAGCAGCGTAGGCGGACAGGGGGCTTATCAGCCCCAGCATTTT. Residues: CASSVGGQGAYQPQHF.

The CDR3 sequence is CASSSVREQGRGGNTIYF. CDR3 bases: TGTGCCAGCAGCTCGGTTCGGGAACAGGGTAGGGGAGGAAACACCATATATTTT. The rearrangement links TRBV5-6 to TRBJ1-3; D perhaps matches TRBD1 (6 bases). The CDR3 runs 18 residues. From germline, CDR1 is SGHDT and CDR2 YYEEEE. V gave up 3 bases and J gave up 4 bases, with 23 bases separating them.

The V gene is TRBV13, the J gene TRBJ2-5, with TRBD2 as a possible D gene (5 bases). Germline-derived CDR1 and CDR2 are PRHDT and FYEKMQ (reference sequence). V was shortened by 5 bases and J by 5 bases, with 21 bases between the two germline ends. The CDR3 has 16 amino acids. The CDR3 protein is CASSTRSGMITETQYF. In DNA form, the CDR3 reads TGTGCCAGCAGCACCCGTTCCGGGATGATAACGGAGACCCAGTACTTC.

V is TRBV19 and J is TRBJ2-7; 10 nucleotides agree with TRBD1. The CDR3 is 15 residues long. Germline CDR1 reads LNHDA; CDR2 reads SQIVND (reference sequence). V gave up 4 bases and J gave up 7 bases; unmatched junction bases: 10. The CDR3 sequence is CASSSSGTGVREQYF. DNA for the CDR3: TGTGCCAGTAGTAGTTCCGGGACAGGGGTCAGGGAGCAGTACTTC.

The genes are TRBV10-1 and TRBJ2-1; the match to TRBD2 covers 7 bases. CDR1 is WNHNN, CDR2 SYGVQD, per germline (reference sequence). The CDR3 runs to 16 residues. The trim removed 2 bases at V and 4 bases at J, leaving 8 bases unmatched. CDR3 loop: CASSEPGGTGYNEQFF. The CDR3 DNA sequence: TGCGCCAGCAGTGAGCCGGGGGGAACGGGGTACAATGAGCAGTTCTTC.

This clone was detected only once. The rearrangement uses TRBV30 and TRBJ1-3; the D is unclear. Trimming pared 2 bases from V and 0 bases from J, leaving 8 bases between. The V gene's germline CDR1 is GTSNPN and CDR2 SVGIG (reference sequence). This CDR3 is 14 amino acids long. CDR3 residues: CAWSITASGNTIYF. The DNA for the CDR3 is TGTGCCTGGAGTATTACAGCCTCTGGAAACACCATATATTTT.

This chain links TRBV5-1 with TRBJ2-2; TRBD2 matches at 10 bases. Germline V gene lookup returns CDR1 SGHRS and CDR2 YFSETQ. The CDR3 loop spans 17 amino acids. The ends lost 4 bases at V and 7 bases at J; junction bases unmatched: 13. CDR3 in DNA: TGCGCCAGCAGCGTAATCCTAGCGGGGGTTAAAGGCGGGGAGCTGTTTTTT. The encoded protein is CASSVILAGVKGGELFF.

CDR3 coding DNA: TGTGCCAGCAGCTTGGAATTTCGTGTGAGCACAGATACGCAGTATTTT. It codes for CASSLEFRVSTDTQYF. This chain connects TRBV5-4 to TRBJ2-3; D gene unclear. This CDR3 is built from 16 residues. V was pared by 0 bases and J by 0 bases, with 11 bases between. Germline values: CDR1 SGHNT, CDR2 YYREEE (reference sequence).

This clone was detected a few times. The CDR3 coding sequence is TGTGCCAGCACCCAAACAGGAATGAACACTGAAGCTTTCTTT. The encoded protein is CASTQTGMNTEAFF. V usage is TRBV27 and J usage is TRBJ1-1; possibly TRBD1 for D (5 bases). Trimming took 7 bases from V and 0 from J, leaving 12 bases between them. The length of the CDR3 is 14 residues. Looked up from germline, CDR1 is MNHEY and CDR2 is SMNVEV (reference sequence).

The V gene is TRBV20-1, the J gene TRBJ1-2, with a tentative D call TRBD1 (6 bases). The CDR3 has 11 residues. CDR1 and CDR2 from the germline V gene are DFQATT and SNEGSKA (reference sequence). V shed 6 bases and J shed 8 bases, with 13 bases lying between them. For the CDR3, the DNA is TGCAGTGCCCTGGGGACAAGAGGCTACACCTTC. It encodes CSALGTRGYTF.

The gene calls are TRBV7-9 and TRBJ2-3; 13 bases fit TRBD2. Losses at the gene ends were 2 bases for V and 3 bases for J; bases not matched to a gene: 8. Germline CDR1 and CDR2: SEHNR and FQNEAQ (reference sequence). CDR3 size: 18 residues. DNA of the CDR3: TGTGCCAGCAGCTTACCCGTGAGACTAGCGGGGGGAACAGATACGCAGTATTTT. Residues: CASSLPVRLAGGTDTQYF.

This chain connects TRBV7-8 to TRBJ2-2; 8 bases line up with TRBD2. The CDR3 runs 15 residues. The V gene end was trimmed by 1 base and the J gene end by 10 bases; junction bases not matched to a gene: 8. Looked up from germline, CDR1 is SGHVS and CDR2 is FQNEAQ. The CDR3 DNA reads TGTGCCAGCAGCTTAGAAGAATTAGCGGGGTCGGAGCTGTTTTTT. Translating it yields CASSLEELAGSELFF.

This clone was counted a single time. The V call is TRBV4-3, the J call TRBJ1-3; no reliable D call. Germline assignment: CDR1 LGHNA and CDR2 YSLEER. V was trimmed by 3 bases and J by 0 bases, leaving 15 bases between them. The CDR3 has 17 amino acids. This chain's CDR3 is CASSQNYEGNSGNTIYF. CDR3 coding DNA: TGCGCCAGCAGCCAGAATTATGAGGGTAACTCTGGAAACACCATATATTTT.

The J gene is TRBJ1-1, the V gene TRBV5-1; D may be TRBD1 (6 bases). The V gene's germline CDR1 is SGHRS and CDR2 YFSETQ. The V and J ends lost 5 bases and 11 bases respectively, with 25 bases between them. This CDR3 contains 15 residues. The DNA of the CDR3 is TGCGCCAGCAGATATAATGAGGGGGATGGAGGTGTTGCTTTCTTT. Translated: CASRYNEGDGGVAFF.

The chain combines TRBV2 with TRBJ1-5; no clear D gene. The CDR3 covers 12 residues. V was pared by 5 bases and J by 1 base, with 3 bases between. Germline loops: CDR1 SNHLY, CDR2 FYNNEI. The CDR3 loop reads CASSRSNQPQHF. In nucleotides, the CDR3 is TGTGCCAGCAGTCGGAGCAATCAGCCCCAGCATTTT.

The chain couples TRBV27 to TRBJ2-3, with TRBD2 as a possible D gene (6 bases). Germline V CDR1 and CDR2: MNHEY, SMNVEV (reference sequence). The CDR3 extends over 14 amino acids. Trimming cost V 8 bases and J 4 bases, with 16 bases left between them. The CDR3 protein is CASGWGGAPDTQYF. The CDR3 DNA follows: TGTGCCAGCGGGTGGGGCGGGGCCCCAGATACGCAGTATTTT.